This T cell receptor beta chain was captured by sequencing in a study of identical twins (dated by TCRdb to 2016 to 2017). Study-level background: TCR alpha and beta repertoires from monozygotic twins, unrelated adults of various ages and cord blood were deep-sequenced to test whether fetal clonotypes persist. To rule out contamination, replicate twin experiments were performed at different times with different library preparation protocols. On the study overall, not on this receptor specifically: Because the same donors could not be followed over many years, conclusions were based on cross-sectional statistical analysis. Invariant T cells such as MAIT and iNKT could partly confound zero-insertion analyses, though diverse VJ usage argued against this for most clonotypes. In monozygotic twins, out-of-frame TCR alpha sharing was systematically underestimated by recombination models, although the models agreed with sharing between unrelated individuals. Fewer insertions were carried by abundant cord blood beta clonotypes; a weaker similar trend was observed in young adult naive repertoires, while no such trend was observed in memory repertoires. A weaker excess of twin sharing was found in beta out-of-frame sequences because the signal-to-noise ratio was lowered by fewer shared sequences. Out-of-frame TCR alpha sequences shared between twins showed an excess of low generation-probability sequences compared with coincidental sharing between unrelated individuals.

Every donor was a healthy Caucasian. Three pairs of female monozygotic twins, all aged roughly 18 to 30 years, were included in the twin cohort. RNA for TCR libraries was isolated from peripheral blood mononuclear cells. On this clonotype: The target of this receptor is not known. No base qualities exist here, and no much larger clone lies one base off it.

The library was obtained by 5' RACE. The data were produced on an Illumina HiSeq 2000. A universal primer binding site was added through template switching, and the final cDNA carried a unique molecular identifier so that TCR cDNA molecules could be counted accurately. Specific primers in the conserved constant-segment region were used to synthesize first-strand cDNA for the TCR alpha and beta chains. To control for contamination, every cDNA library carried two barcodes: a SMART-Mk sample barcode plus Illumina barcodes. Two successive PCR steps introduced TruSeq adapter sequences along with Illumina sample barcodes. The TCR alpha and beta cDNA libraries were sequenced on the Illumina HiSeq platform using custom primers. Per the authors' processing: Raw reads were processed with MiGEC to extract unique molecular identifiers, and MiXCR was used to determine CDR3 positions. For each individual, recombination models were inferred using an EM algorithm with the repgenHMM and IGoR tools. Shared clonotypes were analyzed with the tcR package in R, and sharing was normalized by the product of cloneset sizes. Out-of-frame nonproductive sequences were analyzed to study raw recombination free of thymic and clonal selection effects. In TCRdb, the public reads were trimmed at Q25 with fastp and aligned with MiXCR, with productive beta chains retained. Here each entry gathers all rows of one CDR3 protein and keeps the most common genes and DNA. For this entry, the V and J calls and clone size follow TCRdb and not the study's own pipeline. The sample table shows around 690,000 distinct CDR3 sequences, and less than 25% are seen once. The top ten clonotypes cover 4.3% of the sample.

The cysteine opens and the phenylalanine closes a CDR3 of 14 amino acids. The entry retains the CDR3 DNA only, 42 bases that are in frame from base 1. V is clipped by 5 bases and J by 4 bases, and the sequence between their germline boundaries is 16 bases long. From a lookup of the germline V gene (reference sequence), CDR1 and CDR2 are DFQATT and SNEGSKA. The same specimen was also included in a second study, on T cells expressing NK-cell markers. In that second paper, the authors write: In sorted CD3+CD56+NKG2C+, CD3+CD56+NKG2C- and CD3+CD56-NKG2C+ T-cell subsets from several donors, TCR beta-chain repertoires were profiled. Among the eight sequenced donors, only one was HCMV-seronegative, while the other seven were HCMV-seropositive. In several experiments an anti-gammadeltaTCR antibody was added to restrict sorting to alphabetaTCR-expressing T cells. In several donors, the dominant CD3+CD56+NKG2C+ clonotypes were among the top 10 CD8+ clonotypes and accounted for roughly 1.0-7.5% of CD8+ T cells. Those dominant clonotypes were again the most abundant among CD3+CD56-NKG2C+ cells in a handful of donors, at roughly 28.3-65%. It remained unclear whether the expanded NKG2C-expressing T cell clones were specific for HCMV antigens. Randomly selected healthy volunteers, three men and five women, were used as the eight sequenced donors. HCMV serostatus was determined by detecting HCMV-specific IgG in serum with a commercial ELISA kit. Bulk peripheral blood T-cell repertoires were additionally sequenced from unsorted PBMC for several donors. MIGEC was used to demultiplex reads and group reads by UMI, and MiTCR was used to assemble and quantify clonotypes. Only TCR cDNA sequences supported by at least two reads were kept to exclude erroneous sequences. The tcR package was used for downstream repertoire analysis, and clonotypes were matched across fractions by CDR3 nucleotide sequence plus V segment. Antigen specificity was annotated against VDJdb with VDJmatch, allowing one amino acid substitution in CDR3.

The material sequenced was PBMCs. The TCR originated in a woman aged 18-35 years in good health. Recombination connected TRBV20-1 to TRBJ2-3; a tentative D match to TRBD2 spans 6 bases. The DNA sequence is given as TGCAGTGCTCCCTCGGGGGTTTTCGCAGATACGCAGTATTTT. It specifies CSAPSGVFADTQYF.